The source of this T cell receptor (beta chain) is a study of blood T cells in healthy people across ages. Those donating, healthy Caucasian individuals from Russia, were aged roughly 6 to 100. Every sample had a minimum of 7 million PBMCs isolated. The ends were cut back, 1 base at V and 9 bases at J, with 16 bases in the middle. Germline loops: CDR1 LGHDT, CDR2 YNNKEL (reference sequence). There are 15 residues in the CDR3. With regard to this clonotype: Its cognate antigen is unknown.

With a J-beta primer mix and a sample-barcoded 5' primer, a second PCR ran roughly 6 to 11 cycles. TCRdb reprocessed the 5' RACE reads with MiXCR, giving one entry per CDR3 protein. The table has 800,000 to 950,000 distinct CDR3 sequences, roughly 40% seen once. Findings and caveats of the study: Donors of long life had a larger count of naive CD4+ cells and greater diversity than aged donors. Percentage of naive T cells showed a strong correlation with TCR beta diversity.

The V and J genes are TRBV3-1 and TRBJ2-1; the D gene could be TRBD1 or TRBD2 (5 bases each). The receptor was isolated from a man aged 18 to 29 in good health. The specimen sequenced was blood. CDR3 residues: CASSQVRGAGGEQFF. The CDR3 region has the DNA TGTGCCAGCAGCCAAGTACGAGGGGCGGGCGGTGAGCAGTTCTTC.